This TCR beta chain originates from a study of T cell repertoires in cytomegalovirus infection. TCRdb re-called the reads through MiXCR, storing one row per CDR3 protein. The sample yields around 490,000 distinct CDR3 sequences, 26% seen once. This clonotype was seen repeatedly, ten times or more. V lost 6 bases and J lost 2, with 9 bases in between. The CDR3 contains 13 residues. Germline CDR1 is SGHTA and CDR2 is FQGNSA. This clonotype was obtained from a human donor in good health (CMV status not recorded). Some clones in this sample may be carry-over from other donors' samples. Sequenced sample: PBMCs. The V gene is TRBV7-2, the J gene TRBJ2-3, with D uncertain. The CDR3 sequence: CASRPPSTDTQYF. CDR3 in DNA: TGTGCCAGCAGGCCCCCGTCCACAGATACGCAGTATTTT.